This TCR beta chain came from a study of blood T cell repertoires in COVID-19. As originally analysed: The assay estimated nucleated cells by amplifying reference gene primers. Here immunoSEQ multiplex PCR was the method, and the copy in TCRdb shows in-frame clones only, minus some. V, J and clone size reflect that table, while D and trimming were determined from the DNA. Of approximately 250,000 clones in the sample, 75% to 85% were seen once. This clone was seen once. V lost 5 bases and J lost 4; bases outside the gene matches: 10. This CDR3 region has 16 residues. Germline lookup yields CDR1 SGHVS and CDR2 FQNEAQ.

The sequencing sample was made of peripheral blood. This sequence originates from a middle-aged woman who had recovered from COVID-19. V is TRBV7-8 and J is TRBJ2-2, with 7 bases lining up with TRBD1. The DNA for the CDR3 is TGTGCCAGCAGCCGATCAGGGGGTATCGGCACCGGGGAGCTGTTTTTT. It translates to CASSRSGGIGTGELFF.